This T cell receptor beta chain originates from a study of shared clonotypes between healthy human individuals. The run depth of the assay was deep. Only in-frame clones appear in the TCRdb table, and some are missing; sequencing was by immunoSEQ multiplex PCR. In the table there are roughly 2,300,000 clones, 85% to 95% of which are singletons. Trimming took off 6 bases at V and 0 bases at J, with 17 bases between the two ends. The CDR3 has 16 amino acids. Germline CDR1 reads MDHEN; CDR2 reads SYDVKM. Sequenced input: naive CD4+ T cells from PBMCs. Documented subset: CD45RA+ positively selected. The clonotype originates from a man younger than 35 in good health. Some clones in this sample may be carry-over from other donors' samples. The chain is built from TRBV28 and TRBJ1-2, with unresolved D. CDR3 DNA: TGTGCCAGCAGCGTCTTCCCCCTACTCCCTAACTATGGCTACACCTTC. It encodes CASSVFPLLPNYGYTF.